Shown below are 25 T cell receptor beta chains from a single sample sequenced in a study of cytomegalovirus exposure and HLA in healthy donors (dated by TCRdb to 2017 to 2019). To prepare the library, the immunoSEQ multiplex PCR assay was applied. For the multiplex PCR, a mixture combining 60 forward primers for TCR Vbeta segments and 13 reverse primers for TCR Jbeta segments was used. TCRdb mirrors the immuneACCESS table, restricted to in-frame sequences. Some clones are absent from its copies; in checked studies, under half trace to an unresolved V gene, and the reason for the others is unknown. The sample has a few hundred thousand clones on record, roughly 84% of them singletons. Approximately 1.5% of the sample lies in the top ten. The sample taken for sequencing was PBMCs. The receptors originated from a girl aged 5 to 17 in good health and CMV-seronegative.

This sequence joins TRBV7-3 and TRBJ1-2; 10 positions match TRBD1. V lost 0 bases to trimming and J lost 5 bases; unmatched junction nucleotides: 0. Germline lookup yields CDR1 SGHTA and CDR2 FQGTGA. The CDR3 has 14 residues. The CDR3 bases are TGTGCCAGCAGCTTAACGGGACAGGGGTATGGCTACACCTTC. Its translation is CASSLTGQGYGYTF. Full variable domain (missing parts from reference TRBV7-3 and TRBJ1-2): GAGVSQTPSNKVTEKGKYVELRCDPISGHTALYWYRQSLGQGPEFLIYFQGTGAADDSGLPNDRFFAVRPEGSVSTLKIQRTERGDSAVYLCASSLTGQGYGYTFGSGTRLTVV.

As DNA, the CDR3 is TGTGCCAGCAGCCCAAGGGGACAGTATGGCTACACCTTC. Its translation is CASSPRGQYGYTF. The chain couples TRBV6-1 to TRBJ1-2; 7 bases map to TRBD1. Germline V gene sequence: CDR1 MNHNS, CDR2 SASEGT. The CDR3 is 13 amino acids. Losses at the gene ends were 6 bases for V and 5 bases for J; bases not matched to a gene: 6.

The rearrangement uses TRBV19 and TRBJ2-3; 9 bases agree with TRBD2. This CDR3 spans 16 amino acids. V lost 5 bases to trimming and J lost 3 bases; unmatched junction nucleotides: 9. Germline-derived CDR1 and CDR2 are LNHDA and SQIVND (reference sequence). The CDR3 loop reads CASSPRLAGVTDTQYF. The CDR3 bases are TGTGCCAGTAGTCCCCGGTTAGCGGGAGTGACAGATACGCAGTATTTT.

Concerning this clone: At one end the junction does not follow the germline gene, possibly because of a read error. The chain has TRBV7-2 and TRBJ1-2, with a weak D call TRBD1 (5 bases). This CDR3 has 13 residues. Germline V gene data show CDR1 as SGHTA and CDR2 as FQGNSA. In DNA form, the CDR3 reads TGTGCCAGCAGCTTAGATTTTAGGGGTCACTTCGCCTTC. This sequence encodes CASSLDFRGHFAF.

The chain recombines TRBV10-3 with TRBJ1-5; D perhaps matches TRBD1 (6 bases). V was cut by 3 bases and J by 5 bases, with 11 bases left in between. Germline V gives CDR1 ENHRY, CDR2 SYGVKD. The CDR3 has 14 residues. CDR3 nucleotide sequence: TGTGCCATCAGTGATGGGGACACCTATCAGCCCCAGCATTTT. Amino acid sequence: CAISDGDTYQPQHF.

The chain couples TRBV5-6 to TRBJ2-1, with D perhaps matching TRBD2 (5 bases). The CDR3 is 16 residues long. V was shortened by 4 bases and J by 6 bases, with 20 bases between the two germline ends. Germline V gene lookup returns CDR1 SGHDT and CDR2 YYEEEE. The CDR3 DNA sequence: TGTGCCAGCAGCCCTGTCTCGGGGTGGATTATCAATGAGCAGTTCTTC. This sequence encodes CASSPVSGWIINEQFF.

This clone was seen only a few times. V gene TRBV19 combines with J gene TRBJ1-4; maybe TRBD1 (6 bases). There are 13 residues in the CDR3. V was clipped by 5 bases and J by 4 bases, with 8 bases between them. Germline lookup yields CDR1 LNHDA and CDR2 SQIVND (reference sequence). The CDR3 DNA sequence: TGTGCCAGTAGTGACAGGAGTAATGAAAAACTGTTTTTT. Protein: CASSDRSNEKLFF.

J is TRBJ2-5 and V is TRBV5-1; the D gene is possibly TRBD1 (6 bases). The DNA end is more similar to TRBJ2-7, so the J call may be wrong. Germline V gives CDR1 SGHRS, CDR2 YFSETQ. The CDR3 is 14 amino acids. CDR3 sequence: CASSLRTDSYEQYF. CDR3 nucleotide sequence: TGCGCCAGCAGCTTAAGGACAGACTCCTACGAGCAGTACTTC.

Only one count was recorded for this clone. The CDR3 loop is CASSSPGTQYNEQFF. In DNA, the CDR3 is TGCGCCAGCAGCAGCCCAGGGACTCAATACAATGAGCAGTTCTTC. The chain is built from TRBV5-1 and TRBJ2-1; D might be TRBD2 (6 bases). Per the germline V gene, CDR1 is SGHRS and CDR2 is YFSETQ. Between the trimmed V and J ends, which lost 4 bases and 4 bases, there was a span of 15 bases. The CDR3 length is 15 residues. The whole variable domain, filled in from reference TRBV5-1 and TRBJ2-1, reads KAGVTQTPRYLIKTRGQQVTLSCSPISGHRSVSWYQQTPGQGLQFLFEYFSETQRNKGNFPGRFSGRQFSNSRSEMNVSTLELGDSALYLCASSSPGTQYNEQFFGPGTRLTVL.

This clone has only one observation. The V gene is TRBV28, the J gene TRBJ2-3; 9 bases are shared with TRBD2. Losses at the gene ends were 5 bases for V and 3 bases for J; bases not matched to a gene: 6. CDR3 size: 15 residues. Per the germline V gene, CDR1 is MDHEN and CDR2 is SYDVKM. CDR3: CASSALAGPTDTQYF. Here the CDR3 DNA reads TGTGCCAGCAGTGCCCTAGCGGGGCCTACAGATACGCAGTATTTT.

A single count supports this clone. Written as DNA, the CDR3 is TGTGCCAGCAGCTTAGCCGATCATCGGGGTTCCAAAAACATTCAGTACTTC. Translated, it gives CASSLADHRGSKNIQYF. The V gene is TRBV7-9, the J gene TRBJ2-4, with D possibly TRBD2 on 5 matching bases. The V end lost 0 bases, the J end lost 2 bases, and 14 bases lay between the germline ends. The V gene's germline CDR1 is SEHNR and CDR2 FQNEAQ (reference sequence). The CDR3 has 17 residues. Filled out from reference TRBV7-9 and TRBJ2-4, the complete variable domain reads DTGVSQNPRHKITKRGQNVTFRCDPISEHNRLYWYRQTLGQGPEFLTYFQNEAQLEKSRLLSDRFSAERPKGSFSTLEIQRTEQGDSAMYLCASSLADHRGSKNIQYFGAGTRLSVL.

V gene TRBV18 combines with J gene TRBJ1-2, with a tentative D call TRBD1 (6 bases). The length of the CDR3 is 15 residues. The V gene's germline CDR1 is KGHSH and CDR2 LQKENI. Trimming removed 0 bases at V and 6 bases at J, with 14 bases between. This chain's CDR3 is CASSPPGARNDGYTF. The CDR3 nucleotides read TGTGCCAGCTCACCACCGGGGGCGCGGAACGATGGCTACACCTTC.

The V call is TRBV28, the J call TRBJ1-1; D remains unclear. The germline CDR1 and CDR2 sequences are MDHEN and SYDVKM. This CDR3 comprises 15 residues. V lost 6 bases to trimming and J lost 4 bases, with 18 bases between them. CDR3 sequence reads: CASSKPGFQSTEAFF. Here the CDR3 DNA reads TGTGCCAGCAGCAAACCGGGGTTTCAGAGCACTGAAGCTTTCTTT.

The chain employs TRBV28 and TRBJ1-2; D is undetermined. Trimming took off 6 bases at V and 3 bases at J, with 11 bases between the two ends. The germline V gene encodes CDR1 MDHEN and CDR2 SYDVKM. The length of the CDR3 is 13 residues. CDR3 DNA: TGTGCCAGCAGCCAGTCGTGGCACTATGGCTACACCTTC. It codes for CASSQSWHYGYTF.

Only one count was recorded for this clone. The CDR3 DNA reads as TGCGCCAGCAGCTTGGCCTTTGCCAGGGGTACCGGGGAGCTGTTTTTT. It codes for CASSLAFARGTGELFF. The chain couples TRBV5-1 to TRBJ2-2; tentatively, D is TRBD1 (6 bases). V lost 0 bases and J 5 bases, leaving 14 bases between the germline ends. Per germline, CDR1 SGHRS and CDR2 YFSETQ. The CDR3 spans 16 residues.

The V gene is TRBV7-9, the J gene TRBJ1-2; D not certain. From germline, CDR1 is SEHNR and CDR2 FQNEAQ (reference sequence). V was clipped by 0 bases and J by 6 bases, with 14 bases between them. CDR3 size: 15 residues. CDR3 coding DNA: TGTGCCAGCAGCTTAGCCGACACCCCGATGCATGGCTACACCTTC. Translating it yields CASSLADTPMHGYTF.

The V and J genes are TRBV29-1 and TRBJ2-7; the D gene is possibly TRBD1 (5 bases). Germline-derived CDR1 and CDR2 are SQVTM and ANQGSEA. The CDR3 has 13 amino acids. Trimming shortened V by 6 bases and J by 0 bases, and 12 bases separated the two germline ends. The CDR3 DNA follows: TGCAGCGTAGGACATCCCAGCTCCTACGAGCAGTACTTC. It specifies CSVGHPSSYEQYF.

The table lists this clone with a count of one. V and J are TRBV6-5 and TRBJ2-5; TRBD2 matches at 8 bases. Germline V gene sequence: CDR1 MNHEY, CDR2 SVGAGI. This CDR3 has 15 amino acids. The V and J ends lost 6 bases and 3 bases, in that order; junction bases with no gene match: 9. The chain's CDR3 is CASSSLGSGKETQYF. CDR3 nucleotides: TGTGCCAGCAGCTCCCTGGGTAGCGGGAAAGAGACCCAGTACTTC.

The chain employs TRBV7-9 and TRBJ1-5, with TRBD1 as a possible D gene (5 bases). The V end was cut by 3 bases, the J end by 3 bases, with 9 bases between. Germline values: CDR1 SEHNR, CDR2 FQNEAQ (reference sequence). CDR3 length: 14 residues. CDR3 sequence reads: CASSFLDNNQPQHF. The DNA of the CDR3 is TGTGCCAGCAGCTTTTTGGACAACAATCAGCCCCAGCATTTT.

This CDR3 reads CASKMTGGYVSNQPQHF. CDR3 nucleotides: TGTGCCAGCAAGATGACAGGGGGATATGTTAGCAATCAGCCCCAGCATTTT. The chain combines TRBV28 with TRBJ1-5; 9 bases align to TRBD1. CDR1 and CDR2 (germline): MDHEN, SYDVKM. The V gene end was trimmed by 7 bases and the J gene end by 0 bases; junction bases not matched to a gene: 10. The CDR3 spans 17 residues. Using reference TRBV28 and TRBJ1-5 for the parts outside the CDR3, the full variable domain is DVKVTQSSRYLVKRTGEKVFLECVQDMDHENMFWYRQDPGLGLRLIYFSYDVKMKEKGDIPEGYSVSREKKERFSLILESASTNQTSMYLCASKMTGGYVSNQPQHFGDGTRLSIL.

The sample holds a few counts of this clone. For the CDR3, the DNA is TGTGCCAGCAGTTGGGACAGAAACACTGAAGCTTTCTTT. Translation: CASSWDRNTEAFF. The genes are TRBV5-4 and TRBJ1-1; 7 nucleotides align to TRBD1. The junction had 3 bases not matched to a gene; V was cut back by 5 bases and J by 2 bases. This CDR3 has 13 amino acids. Germline CDR1 is SGHNT and CDR2 is YYREEE (reference sequence).

This chain joins TRBV4-3 and TRBJ1-6; the match to TRBD1 covers 7 bases. The CDR3 is 16 amino acids. The V segment lost 1 base and the J segment 8 bases; nucleotides outside the gene matches: 8. Germline-derived CDR1 and CDR2 are LGHNA and YSLEER. The CDR3, as DNA: TGCGCCAGCAGCCAAGTATTGACAGGGCTGGATTCACCCCTCCACTTT. Translated: CASSQVLTGLDSPLHF.

This rearrangement joins TRBV2 to TRBJ1-4, with D perhaps TRBD1 (5 bases). Germline V gene sequence: CDR1 SNHLY, CDR2 FYNNEI. This CDR3 has 13 amino acids. V gave up 7 bases and J gave up 1 base, with 7 bases separating them. The CDR3 DNA sequence: TGTGCCAGCATTGACAGAACTAATGAAAAACTGTTTTTT. Translation gives CASIDRTNEKLFF.

V gene TRBV27 combines with J gene TRBJ2-7; TRBD1 matches 7 bases. The germline CDR1 and CDR2 sequences are MNHEY and SMNVEV (reference sequence). The CDR3 is 15 residues long. V dropped 6 bases and J dropped 2; count of bases not matched to a gene: 10. CDR3 coding DNA: TGTGCCAGCAGCATACAAACAGGGGTCGCCTACGAGCAGTACTTC. Protein: CASSIQTGVAYEQYF.

The chain joins TRBV5-4 to TRBJ2-2, with 10 bases aligning to TRBD1. J lost 4 bases, V lost 0 bases, and 6 bases had no gene match. CDR3 length: 17 amino acids. Germline V gives CDR1 SGHNT, CDR2 YYREEE (reference sequence). Written as DNA, the CDR3 is TGTGCCAGCAGCTTGGGGGGCGGACAGGGGGGCACCGGGGAGCTGTTTTTT. Translation gives CASSLGGGQGGTGELFF. Combining the CDR3 with reference TRBV5-4 and TRBJ2-2 gives the whole variable domain ETGVTQSPTHLIKTRGQQVTLRCSSQSGHNTVSWYQQALGQGPQFIFQYYREEENGRGNFPPRFSGLQFPNYSSELNVNALELDDSALYLCASSLGGGQGGTGELFFGEGSRLTVL.